This record covers a single T cell receptor (beta chain). No antigen is known for it. Individuals who donated were healthy Caucasians from Russia aged roughly 6 to 90. CDR1 is MGHDK and CDR2 is SYGVNS in the germline V gene. V shed 5 bases and J 7 bases; nucleotides not matched to a gene: 7. The CDR3 covers 13 residues. These data belong to a study of blood T cells in healthy people across ages. Study-wide points: TCR beta diversity per million T cells fell roughly linearly with age.

Next came a second PCR, run for about 6 to 11 cycles, which used a sample-barcoded 5' primer along with a J-beta primer mix. TCRdb ran MiXCR on the 5' RACE reads and lists one entry per CDR3 protein. The sample holds about 680,000 distinct CDR3 sequences, 45% to 50% seen once. The sequence came from a woman aged 60-70 years in good health. Sequencing used blood. The chain combines TRBV25-1 with TRBJ2-5, with 7 bases matching TRBD2. The CDR3 reads CASSYMGGVTQYF. The CDR3, as DNA: TGTGCCAGCAGTTATATGGGAGGGGTGACCCAGTACTTC.